This T cell receptor (beta chain) was sequenced for a study of shared clonotypes between healthy human individuals. Study at large: Plates per donor: three CD4 naive, three CD4 memory, two CD8 naive, one CD8 memory. General observations from the study: Non-shared clonotypes had lower generation probabilities than clonotypes shared by all four sorted-subset donors. It was only blood that was sampled, and tissue repertoires likely differ. Naive subsets generally had larger estimated richness than memory subsets.

Germline CDR1 MNHNY, CDR2 SVGAGI (reference sequence). This CDR3 is 14 amino acids long. The V and J ends lost 5 bases and 3 bases, in that order; junction bases with no gene match: 2. Selected positively for CCR7 and CD45RO-negative, naive CD8 cells excluded terminally differentiated effector memory CD45RA+ cells. Profiled with immunoSEQ multiplex PCR; TCRdb holds only in-frame clones, not every one. The sample gives nearly 2 million clones, about 95% of which show up once; 0.95% to 1.5% is in the top ten. Concerning this clone: Antigen: not known. The identical CDR3 is also encoded by other nucleotide sequences in the sample.

This sequence was found in a man between 18 and 35 years old in good health. What was sequenced was naive CD8+ T cells sorted from blood. The genes are TRBV6-6 and TRBJ2-1, with 9 nucleotides matching TRBD1. CDR3 region: CASSPGQGYNEQFF. The DNA for the CDR3 is TGTGCCAGCAGTCCGGGACAGGGCTACAATGAGCAGTTCTTC.